The present TCR beta chain was sequenced within a study of blood T cell repertoires in COVID-19. Looking at the study overall: Sites in the United States, Italy and Spain provided acute and convalescent COVID-19 samples. Sources were T cells, B-cell-depleted T cells, or PBMCs; the material itself was cDNA or gDNA.

As originally analysed: Reference gene primer amplification gave estimated nucleated cell counts. Measured with immunoSEQ multiplex PCR; TCRdb has only the in-frame clones, and not every one. From that table come the V and J calls and clone size; the DNA was used to work out D and trimming. Of some 240,000 clones listed, roughly 87% are singletons. Trimming left V 8 bases short and J 2 bases short, with 18 bases between. Per germline, CDR1 KGHSH and CDR2 LQKENI. The CDR3 has 16 amino acids. The sequencing input was peripheral blood. The chain couples TRBV18 to TRBJ2-2; tentative D call: TRBD1 (6 bases). This receptor was obtained from a man between 60 and 70 years old who had recovered from COVID-19. CDR3 DNA: TGTGCCAGCCGTAGTATGTGGGGGCGAAACACCGGGGAGCTGTTTTTT. Amino acids: CASRSMWGRNTGELFF.